The 19 T cell receptor beta chains below come from one sample, sequenced in a study of blood T cells in healthy people across ages. The second PCR ran about 6 to 12 cycles with a sample-barcoded 5' primer and J-beta primers. MiXCR, run by TCRdb on the 5' RACE reads, gives a single entry per CDR3 protein. The sample has hundreds of thousands of distinct CDR3 sequences, approximately 49% seen once. The sample comprised blood. The receptors were gathered from a woman in her sixties in good health.

The genes are TRBV9 and TRBJ2-3; 8 bases are shared with TRBD2. The CDR3 has 16 amino acids. Per the germline V gene, CDR1 is SGDLS and CDR2 is YYNGEE. V shed 4 bases, J shed 0 bases, and the junction held 7 bases outside the gene matches. CDR3: CASSPELAASTDTQYF. As DNA, the CDR3 is TGTGCCAGCAGCCCCGAACTAGCGGCTAGCACAGATACGCAGTATTTT.

J is TRBJ1-2 and V is TRBV20-1; TRBD1 aligns across 7 bases. V was pared by 2 bases and J by 6 bases, with 9 bases of the junction left unmatched. This CDR3 contains 14 residues. In germline, CDR1 is DFQATT, CDR2 SNEGSKA (reference sequence). The CDR3 DNA reads as TGCAGTGCTAGAAGGGGCAGGGGGATTGATGGCTACACCTTC. It translates to CSARRGRGIDGYTF.

This clonotype came up many times. The chain couples TRBV7-2 to TRBJ2-5; no definite D call. The CDR3 is 13 residues long. Germline loops: CDR1 SGHTA, CDR2 FQGNSA. V lost 2 bases and J lost 5, with 9 bases in between. CDR3 DNA: TGTGCCAGCAGCTTAAGTCTTGGGGAGACCCAGTACTTC. Translated: CASSLSLGETQYF.

This clonotype was seen at least ten times. Just one base apart from a much larger clone, this may be a read error. The CDR3: CASSYWGRVYEQYF. The CDR3 DNA reads as TGTGCCAGCAGTTACTGGGGCAGGGTGTACGAGCAGTACTTC. This chain links TRBV6-6 with TRBJ2-7; D might be TRBD1 (5 bases). V lost 1 base to trimming and J lost 4 bases, with 11 bases between them. The germline V gene encodes CDR1 MNHNY and CDR2 SVGAGI (reference sequence). CDR3 length equals 14 residues.

This clonotype was recorded a few times. The chain couples TRBV3-1 to TRBJ2-5, with TRBD2 matching 9 bases. The CDR3 length is 18 residues. Germline CDR1 and CDR2: LGHDT and YNNKEL (reference sequence). V was clipped by 0 bases and J by 3 bases; unmatched bases: 11. In nucleotides, the CDR3 is TGTGCCAGCAGCCAAGATCCACGACTAGCGGAAACTAAAGAGACCCAGTACTTC. Translating gives CASSQDPRLAETKETQYF.

The rearrangement joins TRBV20-1 to TRBJ2-5; 7 bases are a match to TRBD2. V lost 1 base to trimming and J lost 11 bases; unmatched junction nucleotides: 10. From germline, CDR1 is DFQATT and CDR2 SNEGSKA (reference sequence). This CDR3 contains 13 residues. CDR3 residues: CSARGPSGREQYF. The CDR3 DNA follows: TGCAGTGCTAGAGGGCCTAGCGGTAGGGAGCAGTACTTC.

Note on this clonotype: An end of the junction does not agree with germline; a read error may underlie this. The V call is TRBV7-7, the J call TRBJ2-5, with TRBD1 identical over 7 bases. Germline CDR1 and CDR2: SSHAT and FNYEAQ (reference sequence). There are 16 residues in the CDR3. Here the CDR3 reads CASSYRDSDIRETQYF. Here the CDR3 DNA reads TGTGCTAGCAGCTACCGGGACAGCGATATAAGAGAGACCCAGTACTTC.

The genes are TRBV7-9 and TRBJ2-3; TRBD1 matches at 9 bases. The ends lost 1 base at V and 1 base at J; junction bases unmatched: 3. From germline, CDR1 is SEHNR and CDR2 FQNEAQ (reference sequence). The CDR3 has 16 amino acids. The CDR3 here is CASSLVTGGGTDTQYF. The CDR3 nucleotides are TGTGCCAGCAGCTTAGTGACAGGGGGTGGCACAGATACGCAGTATTTT.

This clonotype was counted between two and nine times. V and J are TRBV4-3 and TRBJ2-7; tentatively, D is TRBD2 (6 bases). The CDR3 covers 17 residues. Per germline, CDR1 LGHNA and CDR2 YSLEER. V shed 0 bases and J shed 3 bases, with 18 bases lying between them. The CDR3 nucleotides are TGCGCCAGCAGCCAAGAGTCTTTGTCGGGACTCAGCTACGAGCAGTACTTC. Translating it yields CASSQESLSGLSYEQYF.

The V call is TRBV6-2 or TRBV6-3, the J call TRBJ1-5; no clear D. Germline CDR1 is MNHEY and CDR2 is SVGEGT. V was clipped by 6 bases and J by 0 bases, with 12 bases between them. The CDR3 contains 15 residues. The CDR3 reads CASRLDPTSNQPQHF. The CDR3 DNA reads as TGTGCCAGCAGATTAGACCCGACTAGCAATCAGCCCCAGCATTTT.

This clonotype was detected a few times. The J gene is TRBJ1-6, the V gene TRBV7-2, with a tentative D call TRBD1 (5 bases). In germline, CDR1 is SGHTA, CDR2 FQGNSA. This CDR3 region has 14 residues. V gave up 5 bases and J gave up 9 bases, with 14 bases separating them. The CDR3 nucleotides are TGTGCCAGCAGCATGAGGGACCGTGGTTCACCCCTCCACTTT. Protein sequence: CASSMRDRGSPLHF.

V is TRBV5-5 and J is TRBJ1-5, with a weak D call TRBD1 (5 bases). Germline assignment: CDR1 SGHKS and CDR2 YYEKEE (reference sequence). The CDR3 runs 14 residues. Trimming took off 3 bases at V and 6 bases at J, with 13 bases between the two ends. CDR3 DNA sequence: TGTGCCAGCAGCTCAGGCATGGGGACTCAGCCCCAGCATTTT. This encodes CASSSGMGTQPQHF.

This clonotype was detected a few times. This chain joins TRBV2 and TRBJ1-2; D remains unclear. The CDR3 length is 13 residues. CDR1 and CDR2 from the germline V gene are SNHLY and FYNNEI. Trimming removed 2 bases at V and 3 bases at J, with 7 bases between. CDR3 sequence reads: CASSENSHYGYTF. The CDR3 region has the DNA TGTGCCAGCAGTGAAAACAGTCACTATGGCTACACCTTC.

Only a few counts were recorded for this clonotype. The rearrangement links TRBV20-1 to TRBJ2-7, with 11 positions matching TRBD2. The germline CDR1 and CDR2 sequences are DFQATT and SNEGSKA (reference sequence). The CDR3 is 17 residues long. V dropped 4 bases and J dropped 3; count of bases not matched to a gene: 14. CDR3 DNA sequence: TGCAGTGCTAATACTCGACCTGTAGCGGGAGGGGGCTACGAGCAGTACTTC. Amino acid sequence: CSANTRPVAGGGYEQYF.

This clonotype was recorded once. V and J are TRBV24-1 and TRBJ2-1; perhaps TRBD1 as D (6 bases). Trimming shortened V by 4 bases and J by 0 bases, and 12 bases separated the two germline ends. Germline V lookup: CDR1 KGHDR, CDR2 SFDVKD. This CDR3 has 16 amino acids. CDR3 bases: TGTGCCACCAGTGACCCGGACAGCAGCTCCTACAATGAGCAGTTCTTC. Translated, it gives CATSDPDSSSYNEQFF.

The chain recombines TRBV29-1 with TRBJ2-1; no definite D call. This CDR3 is 13 amino acids long. Germline V gives CDR1 SQVTM, CDR2 ANQGSEA. V was shortened by 4 bases and J by 6 bases, with 13 bases between the two germline ends. CDR3 nucleotides: TGCAGCGTTGGGGCATTGGGTCCCAATGAGCAGTTCTTC. Translation: CSVGALGPNEQFF.

This rearrangement joins TRBV20-1 to TRBJ2-3; tentatively, D is TRBD1 or TRBD2 (6 bases each). The germline V and J ends were trimmed by 5 bases and 0 bases, with 21 bases remaining between them. There are 17 residues in the CDR3. CDR1 DFQATT and CDR2 SNEGSKA come from the germline V gene (reference sequence). The CDR3 DNA reads TGCAGTGCTGAGGAGGGGGTGGCACCTTCTAGCACAGATACGCAGTATTTT. This gives the protein CSAEEGVAPSSTDTQYF.

This clonotype was seen a few times. The chain couples TRBV10-3 to TRBJ2-1; 8 nucleotides match TRBD1. V gave up 6 bases and J gave up 5 bases; unmatched junction bases: 6. Per the germline V gene, CDR1 is ENHRY and CDR2 is SYGVKD. CDR3 length: 14 amino acids. CDR3 sequence reads: CAIRGTGWDNEQFF. CDR3 sequence (DNA): TGTGCCATCAGGGGGACAGGATGGGACAATGAGCAGTTCTTC.

The genes are TRBV12-3 or TRBV12-4 and TRBJ1-4; no clear D gene. The CDR3 has 14 residues. Trimming stripped 7 bases from V and 4 bases from J, with 13 bases between. This CDR3 reads CASNKQGSNEKLFF. In nucleotides, the CDR3 is TGTGCCAGCAATAAACAAGGGAGTAATGAAAAACTGTTTTTT.